This passage covers 3 T cell receptor beta chains from one sample sequenced in a study of blood T cells in healthy people across ages. The use of a sample-barcoded 5' primer and a J-beta primer mix characterized a second PCR of roughly 7 to 11 cycles. A single record per CDR3 protein comes from TCRdb applying MiXCR to the 5' RACE reads. The table includes around 2 million distinct CDR3 sequences, 35% to 50% detected once. The sequenced material came from blood. The receptor source for this set is a human donor in good health.

The V gene is TRBV5-5, the J gene TRBJ2-7; no reliable D call. V was pared by 0 bases and J by 1 base, with 11 bases between. Germline V gene lookup returns CDR1 SGHKS and CDR2 YYEKEE (reference sequence). The CDR3 has 15 residues. For the CDR3, the DNA is TGTGCCAGCAGCTTGGGGGTAGGCACTTCCTACGAGCAGTACTTC. This gives the protein CASSLGVGTSYEQYF.

The rearrangement links TRBV28 to TRBJ2-7, with D possibly TRBD1 on 6 matching bases. With 11 bases removed from V and 1 base from J, the gap between germline ends came to 24 bases. The CDR3 consists of 16 residues. CDR1 and CDR2 from the germline V gene are MDHEN and SYDVKM. The CDR3 sequence: CASQPGTSFPSYEQYF. CDR3 DNA: TGTGCCTCCCAACCCGGGACAAGCTTCCCGTCCTACGAGCAGTACTTC.

This clonotype was detected many times. The gene calls are TRBV7-2 and TRBJ2-7; D is ambiguous. Germline V CDR1 and CDR2: SGHTA, FQGNSA. The CDR3 spans 13 residues. The V end was cut by 2 bases, the J end by 4 bases, with 9 bases between. CDR3 sequence reads: CASSLFVGYEQYF. In nucleotides, the CDR3 is TGTGCCAGCAGCTTATTTGTCGGGTACGAGCAGTACTTC.